The sequence of this TCR beta chain was determined in a study of a mutant IDH1 vaccine in newly diagnosed glioma. Across the study: The first vaccination came 4-6 weeks after radiotherapy alone, or with temozolomide cycles.

As for time point: week 5, during vaccination. The vaccine gave 300 ug of a 20-mer mutant IDH1 peptide subcutaneously per dose. Trimming shortened V by 7 bases and J by 3 bases, and 13 bases separated the two germline ends. The CDR3 runs 13 residues. Germline CDR1 reads SNHLY; CDR2 reads FYNNEI. Measured with immunoSEQ multiplex PCR; TCRdb has only the in-frame clones, and not every one. The sample shows some 42,000 clones, 70% to 90% of them seen only once. A remark on this clone: What it binds is unknown.

The sequenced sample was PBMCs, obtained from a glioma patient whose treatment included an IDH1 peptide vaccine. The chain has TRBV2 and TRBJ2-7; D gene uncertain. The source is a middle-aged man with glioma. CDR3 in DNA: TGTGCCAGCACCTCCCCTGAAATCTACGAGCAGTACTTC. Protein product: CASTSPEIYEQYF.